This TCR beta chain emerged from a study of Graves' ophthalmopathy and Graves' hyperthyroidism. Scientists amplified the TCR beta CDR3 regions from RNA transcripts. HTBI primers primed a first-round RT-PCR, and a second-round multiplex PCR followed. MiXCR was run by TCRdb on the multiplex PCR reads, yielding one entry per CDR3 protein. Of about 150,000 distinct CDR3 sequences listed, 30% to 45% are singletons. Notes on the study in general: Appearing in blood as well were most expanded thyroid clonotypes above 0.001 frequency.

The CDR3 runs 15 residues. Trimming shortened V by 5 bases and J by 3 bases, and 13 bases separated the two germline ends. Germline assignment: CDR1 LGHDT and CDR2 YNNKEL (reference sequence). Under 3 months in duration, the ophthalmopathy in affected donors had moderate-to-severe activity, CAS ≥3 and NOSPECS ≥4. At least ten counts were recorded for this clonotype. Its antigen is still unknown. Sequencing was performed on peripheral blood. This sequence originates from a woman between 40 and 50 years old with Graves' ophthalmopathy. The rearrangement links TRBV3-1 to TRBJ2-2, with D perhaps matching TRBD1 or TRBD2 (5 bases each). The CDR3 loop reads CASSTRDLYTGELFF. In nucleotides, the CDR3 is TGTGCCAGCAGCACCCGGGACCTTTACACCGGGGAGCTGTTTTTT.